These 8 T cell receptor beta chains share one sample of origin, sequenced in a study of T-cell reconstitution after alpha-beta-depleted transplantation in children (dated by TCRdb to 2016 to 2017). The library relied on PCR. Instrument on record: Illumina HiSeq 2500. TCR libraries were prepared with molecular barcoding, using unique molecular identifiers to normalize TCRbeta repertoire quantification. The raw public data were reprocessed by TCRdb itself: fastp quality trimming at Q25, MiXCR clonotype calling, in-frame beta chains only. Rows with a matching CDR3 protein are joined into one entry that keeps the most common DNA and genes. The sample records 90,000 to 150,000 distinct CDR3 sequences, approximately 22% of which are singletons. The ten largest clones take up about 10% of the sample. The treatment or condition label on this specimen signifies: allogeneic hematopoietic cell transplantation with graft depleted of TCRalphabeta T cells and CD19 B cells.

The sequencing here drew on PBMCs, mostly from graft donor cells, taken 180 days after TCRalphabeta/CD19-depleted stem cell transplant. These TCRs come from a male patient aged 2 to 10 who had a stem cell transplant for chronic granulomatous disease, so the T cells may come from the graft donor.

The genes are TRBV12-3 or TRBV12-4 and TRBJ2-2; 8 bases match TRBD2. The V gene end was trimmed by 5 bases and the J gene end by 7 bases; junction bases not matched to a gene: 12. The CDR3 sequence is 16 residues long. CDR3 amino acids: CASSPPGLAVNGELFF. The CDR3 nucleotides read TGTGCCAGCAGTCCCCCCGGACTAGCAGTAAACGGGGAGCTGTTTTTT.

This clonotype was seen repeatedly, ten times or more. This chain uses TRBV28 with TRBJ2-1; perhaps D is TRBD1 or TRBD2 (5 bases each). The CDR3 runs to 12 residues. Trimming cost V 6 bases and J 12 bases, with 15 bases left between them. Per the germline V gene, CDR1 is MDHEN and CDR2 is SYDVKM. The CDR3 nucleotides are TGTGCCAGCAGGCTTCAGGGACGGGGGCAGTTCTTC. It encodes CASRLQGRGQFF.

This clonotype came up many times. The chain uses TRBV5-1 and TRBJ2-7; 9 nucleotides align to TRBD1. CDR1 SGHRS and CDR2 YFSETQ come from the germline V gene. This CDR3 spans 12 amino acids. Unmatched junction bases numbered 2, after V lost 4 bases and J lost 6 bases. The CDR3 nucleotides read TGCGCCAGCAGCCAGGACAGGGGCGAGCAGTACTTC. Amino acids: CASSQDRGEQYF.

This clonotype has a handful of counts. The gene calls are TRBV6-2 or TRBV6-3 and TRBJ1-2, with D unresolved. This CDR3 region has 12 residues. Trimming took 4 bases from V and 3 from J, leaving 6 bases between them. Looked up from germline, CDR1 is MNHEY and CDR2 is SVGEGT. CDR3 nucleotide sequence: TGTGCCAGCAGTTCCGGACACTATGGCTACACCTTC. Its translation: CASSSGHYGYTF.

This clonotype was seen ten or more times. The genes are TRBV27 and TRBJ2-5; 7 bases map to TRBD1. The germline V gene encodes CDR1 MNHEY and CDR2 SMNVEV (reference sequence). With 6 bases clipped from V and 5 bases from J, the junction kept 6 bases outside the gene matches. The CDR3 has 13 amino acids. This CDR3 is CASRTGKGETQYF. CDR3 in DNA: TGTGCCAGCAGGACAGGGAAGGGGGAGACCCAGTACTTC.

The table lists this clonotype with a few counts. This chain uses TRBV12-3 or TRBV12-4 with TRBJ2-5; D unclear. The CDR3 runs to 14 residues. The V end was cut by 5 bases, the J end by 5 bases, with 15 bases between. CDR3 amino acids: CASSRSGGVETQYF. CDR3 in DNA: TGTGCCAGCAGTCGGTCTGGTGGGGTGGAGACCCAGTACTTC.

This clonotype was picked up many times. The chain joins TRBV6-1 to TRBJ2-2, with D possibly called TRBD1 or TRBD2 (7 bases each). Trimming shortened V by 5 bases and J by 6 bases, and 19 bases separated the two germline ends. This CDR3 comprises 16 residues. The germline V gene has CDR1 MNHNS and CDR2 SASEGT. CDR3 sequence reads: CASSKETGRGPGELFF. The CDR3 region has the DNA TGTGCCAGCAGTAAGGAGACAGGGAGGGGACCCGGGGAGCTGTTTTTT.

This clonotype has just a few counts. The chain links TRBV20-1 to TRBJ2-5; possible D gene TRBD2, 5 bases. This CDR3 spans 14 amino acids. V gave up 0 bases and J gave up 2 bases, with 10 bases separating them. Germline V lookup: CDR1 DFQATT, CDR2 SNEGSKA (reference sequence). CDR3 residues: CSARDRRRQETQYF. The DNA of the CDR3 is TGCAGTGCTAGAGATCGGCGGAGGCAAGAGACCCAGTACTTC.